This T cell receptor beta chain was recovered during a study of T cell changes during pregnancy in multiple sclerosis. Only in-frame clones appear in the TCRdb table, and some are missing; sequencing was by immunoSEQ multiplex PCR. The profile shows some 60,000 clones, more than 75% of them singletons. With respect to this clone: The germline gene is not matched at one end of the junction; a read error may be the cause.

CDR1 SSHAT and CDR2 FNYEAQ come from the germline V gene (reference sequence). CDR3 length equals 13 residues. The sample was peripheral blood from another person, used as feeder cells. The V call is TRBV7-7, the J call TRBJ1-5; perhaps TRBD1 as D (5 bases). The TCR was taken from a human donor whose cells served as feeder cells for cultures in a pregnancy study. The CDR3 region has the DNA TGTGCTAGCAGCTTAGGGAGGGGAAAGCCCCAGCATTTT. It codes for CASSLGRGKPQHF.